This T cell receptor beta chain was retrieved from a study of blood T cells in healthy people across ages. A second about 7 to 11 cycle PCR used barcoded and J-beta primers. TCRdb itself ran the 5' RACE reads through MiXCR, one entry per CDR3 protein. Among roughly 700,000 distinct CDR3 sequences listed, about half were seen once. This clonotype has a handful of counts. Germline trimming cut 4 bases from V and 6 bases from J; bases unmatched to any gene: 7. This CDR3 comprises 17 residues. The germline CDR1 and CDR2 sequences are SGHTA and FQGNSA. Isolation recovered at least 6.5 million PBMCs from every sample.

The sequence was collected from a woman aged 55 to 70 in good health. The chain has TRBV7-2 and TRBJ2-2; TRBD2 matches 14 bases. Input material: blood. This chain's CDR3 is CASSSGLAGVRAGELFF. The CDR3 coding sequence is TGTGCCAGCAGCTCGGGACTAGCGGGAGTTCGGGCCGGGGAGCTGTTTTTT.